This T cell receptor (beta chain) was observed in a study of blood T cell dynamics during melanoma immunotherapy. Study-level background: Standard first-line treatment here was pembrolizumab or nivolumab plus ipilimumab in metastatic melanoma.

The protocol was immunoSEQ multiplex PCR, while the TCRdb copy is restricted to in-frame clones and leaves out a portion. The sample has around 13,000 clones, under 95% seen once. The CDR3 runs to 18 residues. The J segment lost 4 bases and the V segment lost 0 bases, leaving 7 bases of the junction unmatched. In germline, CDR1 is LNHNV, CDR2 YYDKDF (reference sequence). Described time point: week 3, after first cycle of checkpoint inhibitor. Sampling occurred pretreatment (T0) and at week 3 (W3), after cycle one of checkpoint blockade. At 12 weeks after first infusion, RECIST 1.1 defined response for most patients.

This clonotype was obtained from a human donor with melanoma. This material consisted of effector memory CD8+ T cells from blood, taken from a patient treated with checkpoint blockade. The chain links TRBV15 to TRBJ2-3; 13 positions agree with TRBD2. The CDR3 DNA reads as TGTGCCACCAGCAGAGAACTAGCGGGAGGGCCCGTTGCAGATACGCAGTATTTT. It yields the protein CATSRELAGGPVADTQYF.